This entry lists 18 T cell receptor beta chains sequenced from one sample in a study of brain T cells in children with intractable seizures. Time point of the sample: blood from clinic visit 5 months post-surgery; TSC patient then seizure free. Sequencing used immunoSEQ multiplex PCR; TCRdb keeps in-frame clones, though not all of them. The sample shows 300,000 to 400,000 clones, more than 85% of them seen only once. The material sequenced was peripheral blood, taken 5 to 6 months after surgery. These receptors came from a boy under three years old with tuberous sclerosis and intractable seizures.

V usage is TRBV19 and J usage is TRBJ1-1, with D possibly matching TRBD1 (5 bases). Deletions cut 10 bases from V and 3 bases from J, with 24 bases between. The CDR3 totals 16 residues. Germline CDR1 and CDR2: LNHDA and SQIVND (reference sequence). CDR3 amino acids: CATKGAVRDLDTEAFF. The CDR3 DNA follows: TGTGCCACAAAAGGGGCGGTCAGAGATTTGGACACTGAAGCTTTCTTT.

This chain uses TRBV9 with TRBJ1-4; the D gene is possibly TRBD1 (5 bases). Trimming pared 0 bases from V and 8 bases from J, leaving 11 bases between. The CDR3 covers 14 residues. The germline V gene encodes CDR1 SGDLS and CDR2 YYNGEE. CDR3 bases: TGTGCCAGCAGCGTAGGTGGGGGATTCGAAAAACTGTTTTTT. It translates to CASSVGGGFEKLFF.

The rearrangement links TRBV4-1 to TRBJ2-3, with TRBD2 matching over 7 bases. The CDR3 covers 16 residues. In germline, CDR1 is MGHRA, CDR2 YSYEKL. The V segment lost 3 bases and the J segment 2 bases; nucleotides outside the gene matches: 8. As DNA, the CDR3 is TGCGCCAGCAGCCACTCAGCGGGGATAAACACAGATACGCAGTATTTT. Residues: CASSHSAGINTDTQYF.

The chain combines TRBV19 with TRBJ2-5; tentatively, D is TRBD2 (6 bases). Trimming took 3 bases from V and 3 from J, leaving 14 bases between them. Germline V lookup: CDR1 LNHDA, CDR2 SQIVND (reference sequence). The CDR3 is 15 residues long. The CDR3 DNA reads TGTGCCAGTAGTATTGGAGGAGTAGCGGAAGAGACCCAGTACTTC. Its translation is CASSIGGVAEETQYF.

The chain employs TRBV28 and TRBJ1-5; no definite D call. Germline V lookup: CDR1 MDHEN, CDR2 SYDVKM. Trimming removed 8 bases from V and 6 bases from J, with 20 bases in between. The CDR3 has 15 amino acids. The CDR3 DNA sequence: TGTGCCAGCTCCAAAACGACCGTGGGGAGTCAGCCCCAGCATTTT. Protein product: CASSKTTVGSQPQHF. Variable domain in full (rest from reference TRBV28 and TRBJ1-5): DVKVTQSSRYLVKRTGEKVFLECVQDMDHENMFWYRQDPGLGLRLIYFSYDVKMKEKGDIPEGYSVSREKKERFSLILESASTNQTSMYLCASSKTTVGSQPQHFGDGTRLSIL.

The chain's CDR3 is CATSDFSGRGHEQFF. The CDR3 DNA reads TGTGCCACCAGTGATTTCAGCGGGAGGGGCCATGAGCAGTTCTTC. The chain uses TRBV24-1 and TRBJ2-1; 10 bases match TRBD2. This CDR3 spans 15 amino acids. Per germline, CDR1 KGHDR and CDR2 SFDVKD. V lost 1 base, J lost 8 bases, and 4 bases stayed unmatched.

The chain is built from TRBV5-8 and TRBJ1-1, with TRBD1 as a possible D gene (5 bases). Germline V gene sequence: CDR1 SGHTS, CDR2 YDEGEE. This CDR3 has 14 residues. V gave up 1 base and J gave up 2 bases, with 9 bases separating them. CDR3 nucleotides: TGTGCCAGCAGCTTGTCACAGGCCAACACTGAAGCTTTCTTT. Translation: CASSLSQANTEAFF.

This chain uses TRBV4-1 with TRBJ2-1; D unresolved. In germline, CDR1 is MGHRA, CDR2 YSYEKL. Trimming shortened V by 1 base and J by 12 bases, and 10 bases separated the two germline ends. The CDR3 consists of 12 residues. This CDR3 is CASSQGEARQFF. The CDR3 DNA is TGCGCCAGCAGCCAAGGCGAGGCGAGGCAGTTCTTC.

This chain uses TRBV6-2 or TRBV6-3 with TRBJ2-7, with TRBD2 matching 7 bases. V lost 2 bases and J lost 0; bases outside the gene matches: 10. The CDR3 has 17 residues. Germline assignment: CDR1 MNHEY and CDR2 SVGEGT. The CDR3 nucleotides read TGTGCCAGCAGTTACGGAATTAGCCGGACTAGCTCCTACGAGCAGTACTTC. It is translated as CASSYGISRTSSYEQYF.

V gene TRBV3-1 (or the pseudogene TRBV3-2) combines with J gene TRBJ2-1; 7 nucleotides match TRBD1. The germline V gene has CDR1 LGHDT and CDR2 YNNKEL (reference sequence). The V segment lost 0 bases and the J segment 1 base; nucleotides outside the gene matches: 0. The CDR3 covers 15 residues. CDR3 sequence reads: CASSQEGQSYNEQFF. CDR3 nucleotide sequence: TGTGCCAGCAGCCAAGAGGGACAGTCCTACAATGAGCAGTTCTTC.

The gene calls are TRBV30 and TRBJ1-5, with D perhaps matching TRBD1 (6 bases). Germline-derived CDR1 and CDR2 are GTSNPN and SVGIG (reference sequence). The CDR3 totals 16 residues. V was trimmed by 3 bases and J by 6 bases, leaving 21 bases between them. CDR3 region: CAWSEYLQGHGQPQHF. CDR3 nucleotide sequence: TGTGCCTGGAGCGAATACCTACAGGGCCACGGTCAGCCCCAGCATTTT.

The rearrangement links TRBV27 to TRBJ2-1; no reliable D call. V gave up 2 bases and J gave up 8 bases, with 10 bases separating them. Germline assignment: CDR1 MNHEY and CDR2 SMNVEV (reference sequence). The length of the CDR3 is 13 residues. Written as DNA, the CDR3 is TGTGCCAGCAGTTTAGTCCTAAGTTATGAGCAGTTCTTC. The encoded protein is CASSLVLSYEQFF.

The CDR3 nucleotides read TGCGCCAGCAGTGAGTCGTTAGTCGGGGGGGCCTACAATGAGCAGTTCTTC. It codes for CASSESLVGGAYNEQFF. The V call is TRBV10-1, the J call TRBJ2-1; 8 bases fit TRBD2. The junction had 6 bases not matched to a gene; V was cut back by 0 bases and J by 2 bases. This CDR3 region has 17 residues. Germline V gene sequence: CDR1 WNHNN, CDR2 SYGVQD (reference sequence).

This clone was detected a few times. The chain employs TRBV6-5 and TRBJ2-1; 10 nucleotides line up with TRBD2. Per the germline V gene, CDR1 is MNHEY and CDR2 is SVGAGI. The CDR3 has 15 amino acids. Losses at the gene ends were 6 bases for V and 5 bases for J; bases not matched to a gene: 7. As DNA, the CDR3 is TGTGCCAGCAGAAAGACTAGCGGGCACAACAATGAGCAGTTCTTC. Amino acid sequence: CASRKTSGHNNEQFF.

V usage is TRBV5-4 and J usage is TRBJ2-7, with 7 bases that match TRBD1. The CDR3 runs to 15 residues. V was pared by 5 bases and J by 3 bases, with 11 bases of the junction left unmatched. Germline V lookup: CDR1 SGHNT, CDR2 YYREEE (reference sequence). CDR3 bases: TGTGCCAGCAGTTCCTACAGGGGCACGGGCTACGAGCAGTACTTC. Residues: CASSSYRGTGYEQYF. Full variable domain (remainder filled in from reference TRBV5-4 and TRBJ2-7): ETGVTQSPTHLIKTRGQQVTLRCSSQSGHNTVSWYQQALGQGPQFIFQYYREEENGRGNFPPRFSGLQFPNYSSELNVNALELDDSALYLCASSSYRGTGYEQYFGPGTRLTVT.

J is TRBJ2-3 and V is TRBV27; no reliable D call. CDR3 length: 13 amino acids. Per germline, CDR1 MNHEY and CDR2 SMNVEV (reference sequence). Trimming stripped 5 bases from V and 0 bases from J, with 6 bases between. The CDR3 bases are TGTGCCAGCAGTACGTCTAGCACAGATACGCAGTATTTT. Protein product: CASSTSSTDTQYF.

The chain employs TRBV7-9 and TRBJ1-2; no reliable D call. The germline V gene has CDR1 SEHNR and CDR2 FQNEAQ (reference sequence). This CDR3 spans 12 amino acids. The V end was cut by 2 bases, the J end by 9 bases, with 10 bases between. Written as DNA, the CDR3 is TGTGCCAGCAGCTTAACGGTCGGTAGCTACACCTTC. It yields the protein CASSLTVGSYTF.

The chain is built from TRBV27 and TRBJ2-2, with TRBD1 matching over 7 bases. CDR3 size: 16 residues. Germline lookup yields CDR1 MNHEY and CDR2 SMNVEV (reference sequence). V was pared by 5 bases and J by 2 bases, with 8 bases of the junction left unmatched. In DNA, the CDR3 is TGTGCCAGCAGTCGGGATGGGACAGACAACACCGGGGAGCTGTTTTTT. Amino acids: CASSRDGTDNTGELFF.